This entry is about one T cell receptor beta chain. Its antigen is currently unknown. The data originate from a study of cytomegalovirus exposure and HLA in healthy donors. Looking at the study overall: Falling in the Caucasian-associated ancestry cluster were about four fifths of a few hundred genotyped donors. Study-level findings and limits: It was confirmed in vitro that a few of the CMV-associated chains were specific for CMV antigens. The authors later found TCR association rates varying by HLA locus, with DRB1 most and HLA-C fewest.

The study ran its PCR with 60 Vbeta and 13 Jbeta primers. TCRdb keeps only in-frame clones here, not all; method: immunoSEQ multiplex PCR. The sample lists over 150,000 clones; roughly 90% were seen once. Germline values: CDR1 MGHRA, CDR2 YSYEKL. The CDR3 is made up of 17 amino acids. V was pared by 1 base and J by 7 bases, with 17 bases between. At the time of sampling, donors were nominally healthy, though unrecorded immune exposures were likely. This TCR derives from a girl younger than two in good health and CMV-seronegative. The sequenced material came from PBMCs. The chain carries TRBV4-1 and TRBJ1-6; no clear D gene. In nucleotides, the CDR3 is TGCGCCAGCAGCCAAGCGTCTTCCGGTCTAACGAATTCACCCCTCCACTTT. Its translation: CASSQASSGLTNSPLHF.